The rows below give T cell receptor beta chains drawn from one sample of a study of metastatic and nonmetastatic thyroid tumors. TCRdb re-called the PCR reads with MiXCR. The sample consists of about 45,000 clones, 4% to 5% of them appearing once. Sequencing input: blood. Receptor source: a female donor with papillary thyroid cancer or a benign thyroid nodule (not recorded which). Some clones in this sample may be carry-over from other donors' samples. CDR3s include the opening cysteine and the closing phenylalanine or tryptophan. The D gene is left open where the match is weak. Clone size is stated in some rows and not others, as once, few, many or a class when expanded.

clone_size	d_call	j_call	v_call	cdr3_aa	cdr3_nt
many	TRBD1	TRBJ2-1	TRBV10-1	CASSESGTGWNEQFF	TGCGCCAGCAGTGAGTCGGGGACAGGGTGGAATGAGCAGTTCTTC
medium-sized	.	TRBJ1-1	TRBV12-3/TRBV12-4	CASSSRQGSVGSAFF	TGTGCCAGCAGTTCGCGCCAGGGTTCCGTAGGTAGCGCTTTCTTT
many	.	TRBJ1-3	TRBV6-6	CASSYSQAFSGNTIYF	TGTGCCAGCAGTTACTCACAGGCTTTCTCTGGAAACACCATATATTTT
many	.	TRBJ2-2	TRBV7-9	CASSSRRTRQNTGELFF	TGTGCCAGCAGTTCGCGGAGAACTCGACAGAACACCGGGGAGCTGTTTTTT
few	TRBD1	TRBJ1-2	TRBV2	CASSPTGVDGYTF	TGTGCCAGCAGCCCGACAGGGGTAGATGGCTACACCTTC
many	TRBD1	TRBJ1-5	TRBV20-1	CSATDRASNQPQHF	TGCAGTGCTACCGACAGGGCATCCAATCAGCCCCAGCATTTT
few	TRBD1	TRBJ1-1	TRBV10-3	CAISERGPLAEAFF	TGTGCCATCAGTGAAAGGGGGCCTTTGGCTGAAGCTTTCTTT
many	.	TRBJ1-4	TRBV4-2	CASSQPDRGPTNEKLFF	TGTGCCAGCAGCCAACCCGACCGGGGACCAACTAATGAAAAACTGTTTTTT
.	TRBD1	TRBJ1-2	TRBV11-3	CASSLGGTGNLYGYTF	TGTGCCAGCAGCTTGGGGGGGACAGGGAACCTCTATGGCTACACCTTC
many	.	TRBJ2-2	TRBV19	CASSRTWELFF	TGTGCCAGTAGCCGTACTTGGGAGCTGTTTTTT
.	.	TRBJ1-2	TRBV19	CASSPGLGGYGYTF	TGTGCCAGTAGCCCGGGCCTGGGGGGATATGGCTACACCTTC
many	.	TRBJ2-7	TRBV6-1	CASQTDVPSYEQYF	TGTGCCAGCCAGACGGACGTGCCGAGCTACGAGCAGTACTTC
many	.	TRBJ1-1	TRBV19	CASSGSVNTEAFF	TGTGCCAGTAGTGGGTCAGTGAACACTGAAGCTTTCTTT
few	.	TRBJ2-4	TRBV30	CAWSARGEGKNIQYF	TGTGCCTGGAGTGCCAGGGGGGAGGGCAAAAACATTCAGTACTTC
many	.	TRBJ1-2	TRBV4-1	CASSQRQDIYGYTF	TGCGCCAGCAGCCAGAGGCAGGACATCTATGGCTACACCTTC
.	.	TRBJ2-3	TRBV6-1	CASSRSGATDTQYF	TGTGCCAGCTCCCGTAGCGGTGCCACAGATACGCAGTATTTT
many	.	TRBJ1-2	TRBV30	CAWGRGNYGYTF	TGTGCCTGGGGGCGGGGAAACTATGGCTACACCTTC
.	TRBD2	TRBJ2-7	TRBV12-3/TRBV12-4	CASRYGLANTYEQYF	TGTGCCAGCAGGTATGGACTAGCGAATACGTACGAGCAGTACTTC
few	TRBD2	TRBJ2-2	TRBV19	CASRLGLAVGEGELFF	TGTGCCAGTAGACTGGGACTAGCTGTAGGGGAGGGGGAGCTGTTTTTT
few	.	TRBJ2-2	TRBV11-3	CASSLVGNTGELFF	TGTGCCAGCAGCTTGGTCGGAAACACCGGGGAGCTGTTTTTT
many	.	TRBJ2-2	TRBV13	CASRAFRTGELFF	TGTGCCAGCAGGGCTTTCCGCACCGGGGAGCTGTTTTTC
few	TRBD1	TRBJ2-7	TRBV3-1	CASSPLGQGAVQYF	TGTGCCAGCAGCCCCCTGGGACAGGGGGCTGTGCAGTACTTC
many	.	TRBJ2-3	TRBV5-1	CASRQEGYTDTQYF	TGCGCCAGCAGACAAGAGGGCTACACAGATACGCAGTATTTT
many	TRBD1	TRBJ2-7	TRBV3-1	CASSQSFDRGGEQYF	TGTGCCAGCAGCCAATCGTTCGACAGGGGAGGCGAGCAGTACTTC
few	.	TRBJ1-5	TRBV6-2/TRBV6-3	CASRAPGTRNQPQHF	TGTGCCAGCAGGGCTCCCGGGACGAGGAATCAGCCCCAGCATTTT
.	.	TRBJ1-5	TRBV7-8	CASSLGRGVQNLPQHF	TGTGCCAGCAGCTTAGGTAGGGGGGTTCAGAATCTGCCCCAGCATTTT
many	TRBD1	TRBJ2-2	TRBV7-8	CASSGQGARTGELFF	TGTGCCAGCAGCGGACAGGGGGCGCGGACCGGGGAGCTGTTTTTT
.	.	TRBJ1-6	TRBV5-1	CASSLETDPNPLHF	TGCGCCAGCAGCTTAGAGACAGACCCAAATCCCCTCCACTTT
few	.	TRBJ2-7	TRBV19	CASSSGPPFSHEQYF	TGTGCCAGTAGTTCCGGCCCTCCGTTCTCCCACGAGCAGTACTTC
many	.	TRBJ2-1	TRBV5-1	CASSSQVSNEQFF	TGCGCCAGCAGCTCACAGGTCTCCAATGAGCAGTTCTTC
many	.	TRBJ2-1	TRBV7-6	CASSLSLGGQYYNEQFF	TGTGCCAGCAGCTTAAGTCTTGGCGGCCAATACTACAATGAGCAGTTCTTC
many	TRBD2	TRBJ2-7	TRBV20-1	CSAGGTGTSISEQYF	TGCAGTGCTGGGGGGACCGGGACTAGTATTTCCGAGCAGTACTTC
.	.	TRBJ1-2	TRBV7-3	CASSPMGGDVYTF	TGTGCCAGCAGCCCCATGGGGGGAGATGTTTACACCTTC
many	.	TRBJ2-5	TRBV20-1	CSARHTAQETQYF	TGCAGTGCTAGACACACGGCCCAAGAGACCCAGTACTTC
many	TRBD2	TRBJ2-5	TRBV20-1	CSAELAQETQYF	TGCAGTGCCGAACTAGCGCAAGAGACCCAGTACTTC
many	TRBD1	TRBJ2-4	TRBV6-1	CASSAYRQGAKNIQYF	TGTGCCAGCAGTGCCTATCGACAGGGAGCCAAAAACATTCAGTACTTC
.	.	TRBJ1-6	TRBV30	CAWSGGRNNSHLHF	TGTGCCTGGAGTGGGGGCAGAAATAATTCACACCTCCACTTT
many	.	TRBJ2-7	TRBV29-1	CSGRQASTYEQYF	TGCAGCGGAAGACAGGCCTCCACCTACGAGCAGTACTTC
.	.	TRBJ2-6	TRBV6-4	CVSTDGHHSGANVLTF	TGTGTCAGCACTGATGGACACCACTCTGGGGCCAACGTCCTGACTTTC
many	.	TRBJ1-1	TRBV5-5	CASSSTVMNTEAFF	TGTGCCAGCAGCTCTACAGTGATGAACACTGAAGCTTTCTTT
.	TRBD1	TRBJ2-7	TRBV6-9	CASPVTTGVFYEQYF	TGTGCCAGCCCAGTTACGACAGGGGTTTTCTACGAGCAGTACTTC
.	.	TRBJ1-1	TRBV19	CASSPAGFTEAFF	TGTGCCAGTAGTCCTGCCGGGTTCACTGAAGCTTTCTTT
many	TRBD1	TRBJ1-2	TRBV5-1	CASSLAGGQGLDYGYTF	TGCGCCAGCAGCTTGGCCGGGGGACAGGGCCTGGACTATGGCTACACCTTC
few	.	TRBJ2-7	TRBV11-3	CASSLESGHSYEQYF	TGTGCCAGCAGCTTAGAGTCAGGCCACTCCTACGAGCAGTACTTC
few	.	TRBJ2-3	TRBV18	CASSPSWDQSTDTQYF	TGTGCCAGCTCACCATCTTGGGACCAGAGCACAGATACGCAGTATTTT
few	.	TRBJ2-1	TRBV28	CASSLWGAGEQFF	TGTGCCAGCAGTTTATGGGGGGCAGGTGAGCAGTTCTTC